This is a list of T cell receptor beta chains from one sample in a study of blood T cell repertoires in COVID-19. Some clones are missing from TCRdb's copy, which holds only in-frame ones; the method was immunoSEQ multiplex PCR. The sample lists approximately 190,000 clones, around four fifths occurring once. Sequences were obtained from peripheral blood. All receptors come from a woman between 35 and 50 years old with acute or convalescent COVID-19. Both conserved end residues are part of each CDR3. D genes are given only for firm matches. Size tells how often a clone was seen (once, few, many) or the class of an expanded clone, and some rows leave it out.

clone size,V gene,D gene,J gene,CDR3 DNA,CDR3 protein
.,TRBV10-3,TRBD1,TRBJ2-3,TGTGCCATCAAAGGGACAGGGGGAAATTCGCAGTATTTT,CAIKGTGGNSQYF
.,TRBV14,TRBD2,TRBJ2-7,TGTGCCAGCAGCCCGCGGGTCGGTGGTAGCGGGAGGTACGAGCAGTACTTC,CASSPRVGGSGRYEQYF
.,TRBV6-6,TRBD1,TRBJ1-5,TGTGCCAGCACCTCGCGGGGACAGGGCGGTCAGCCCCAGCATTTT,CASTSRGQGGQPQHF
once,TRBV5-4,TRBD1,TRBJ2-7,TGTGCCAGCAGCTTAGACAGGGATCTCTACGAGCAGTACTTC,CASSLDRDLYEQYF
.,TRBV5-1,TRBD1,TRBJ1-2,TGCGCCAGCAGCGAGGGACAGGGTATGGATGGCTACACCTTC,CASSEGQGMDGYTF
.,TRBV7-9,.,TRBJ1-5,TGTGCCAGCAGCTTAGGCGGAGGTGGTCAGCCCCAGCATTTT,CASSLGGGGQPQHF
.,TRBV20-1,.,TRBJ1-4,TGCAGTGCTAAGCGTGAAAAACTGTTTTTT,CSAKREKLFF
.,TRBV4-1,.,TRBJ1-3,TGCGCCAGCAGCCAGGACAAGGGCCTATCTGGAAACACCATATATTTT,CASSQDKGLSGNTIYF
.,TRBV9,.,TRBJ1-3,TGTGCCAGCAGTCGATATATCGAGGAAAGTGGAAACACCATATATTTT,CASSRYIEESGNTIYF
few,TRBV6-5,TRBD1,TRBJ2-2,TGTGCCAGCAGACCGGGACAGGGAAACACCGGGGAGCTGTTTTTT,CASRPGQGNTGELFF
.,TRBV2,.,TRBJ1-2,TGTGCCAGCAGTGACCCAAACAGGGCAGTACATGGCTACACCTTC,CASSDPNRAVHGYTF
.,TRBV19,TRBD1,TRBJ1-1,TGTGCCAGTAGGTGGGACAGGGCGAGCACTGAAGCTTTCTTT,CASRWDRASTEAFF
.,TRBV10-3,.,TRBJ2-1,TGTGCCATCAGTGACAGGGGCACCTACAATGAGCAGTTCTTC,CAISDRGTYNEQFF
.,TRBV19,TRBD2,TRBJ2-3,TGTGCCACCATGCCATGGACTAGCGGGAGCGGGGGCCCGCAGTATTTT,CATMPWTSGSGGPQYF
.,TRBV13,.,TRBJ2-7,TGTGCCAGCAGCTTAGGTCCGTGCGAGCAGTACTTC,CASSLGPCEQYF
.,TRBV21-1,.,TRBJ1-4,TGTGCCAGCAGCAAAGCCGCCGGAGGGGGCGGTTGGGAAAAACTGTTTTTT,CASSKAAGGGGWEKLFF
.,TRBV30,TRBD2,TRBJ2-1,TGTGCCTGGAGTGTTATTAGCGGGGACGACAATGAGCAGTTCTTC,CAWSVISGDDNEQFF
.,TRBV4-2,.,TRBJ1-5,TGTGCCAGCAGCCACGGCCCGGGAAAGGTGGGTCAGCCCCAGCATTTT,CASSHGPGKVGQPQHF
.,TRBV6-5,.,TRBJ1-2,TGTGCCAGCAGTTACTCTAGCGGGGGCCCATATGGCTACACCTTC,CASSYSSGGPYGYTF
.,TRBV24-1,.,TRBJ1-1,TGTGCCACCAGGGCACCCTCGAACACTGAAGCTTTCTTT,CATRAPSNTEAFF
.,TRBV6-5,TRBD1,TRBJ1-2,TGTGCCAGCAGTTACCCCGGGACAGGTGGAGGCTACACCTTC,CASSYPGTGGGYTF
.,TRBV27,TRBD1,TRBJ1-1,TGTGCCAGCAGTTCCTCCGGGACAGCGAACACTGAAGCTTTCTTT,CASSSSGTANTEAFF
few,TRBV28,.,TRBJ1-5,TGTGCCAGCAGTTTCCTCGGGGAAGTTCAGCCCCAGCATTTT,CASSFLGEVQPQHF
.,TRBV19,.,TRBJ2-3,TGTGCCAGTAGTATAGCCTGGGGCGCTAGCACAGATACGCAGTATTTT,CASSIAWGASTDTQYF
once,TRBV5-6,.,TRBJ1-1,TGTGCCAGCAGCTTGGTAGTAGGTGGACTCCGACGTGAAGCTTTCTTT,CASSLVVGGLRREAFF
.,TRBV2,.,TRBJ2-7,TGTGCCAGCGGCAGGGCTCACCCGAACGAGCAGTACTTC,CASGRAHPNEQYF
.,TRBV5-1,.,TRBJ2-1,TGCGCCAGCAGCTTCTGGGAGAGCTCCTACAATGAGCAGTTCTTC,CASSFWESSYNEQFF
few,TRBV18,.,TRBJ1-5,TGTGCCAGCTCAACAGGTGATAGCAATCAGCCCCAGCATTTT,CASSTGDSNQPQHF
.,TRBV7-2,.,TRBJ2-1,TGTGCCAGCAGCTTAGCAGGGGTAAAGAATGAGCAGTTCTTC,CASSLAGVKNEQFF
.,TRBV5-1,.,TRBJ2-2,TGCGCCAGCAGCGCCGGGATACTTACCGGGGAGCTGTTTTTT,CASSAGILTGELFF
.,TRBV7-9,.,TRBJ2-3,TGTGCCAGCAGCTTTTCGGCAGGAAGGGGTCCAGATACGCAGTATTTT,CASSFSAGRGPDTQYF
.,TRBV7-6,TRBD2,TRBJ2-2,TGTGCCAGCAGCTTAAGTCAGCGGGAGAGTTTCACCGGGGAGCTGTTTTTT,CASSLSQRESFTGELFF
.,TRBV5-8,TRBD1,TRBJ2-1,TGTGCCAGCAGCTTAGGACAGGGCTACAATGAGCAGTTCTTC,CASSLGQGYNEQFF
.,TRBV7-9,TRBD2,TRBJ2-5,TGTGCCAGCAGCTTAGGTTGGGGGGGACCCCAAGAGACCCAGTACTTC,CASSLGWGGPQETQYF
.,TRBV7-9,.,TRBJ1-1,TGTGCCAGCGACGGGGGTCAAAACACTGAAGCTTTCTTT,CASDGGQNTEAFF
.,TRBV5-6,TRBD2,TRBJ2-3,TGTGCCAGCAGCTTGGTTCTAGCGGGATTCACAGATACGCAGTATTTT,CASSLVLAGFTDTQYF
.,TRBV10-2,.,TRBJ1-5,TGCGCCAGCAGTGTGACAGAAAATCAGCCCCAGCATTTT,CASSVTENQPQHF
.,TRBV5-4,.,TRBJ2-3,TGTGCCACCAAATCGCGGCGAACAGATACGCAGTATTTT,CATKSRRTDTQYF
.,TRBV21-1,.,TRBJ2-7,TGTGCCAGCAGCAAAGTGTCCAGGCAGGGAGGTCCGTGCGAGCAGTACTTC,CASSKVSRQGGPCEQYF
.,TRBV10-3,TRBD2,TRBJ2-1,TGTGCCATCGGGGGACTAGCGAGCGATGAGCAGTTCTTC,CAIGGLASDEQFF
.,TRBV5-4,TRBD1,TRBJ2-7,TGTGCCAGCAGCTCTCGGACAGGCTCCTACGAGCAGTACTTC,CASSSRTGSYEQYF
.,TRBV23-1,.,TRBJ1-1,TGCGCCAGCAGTCTACAGGGAAAAGCTTTCTTT,CASSLQGKAFF
.,TRBV7-8,TRBD2,TRBJ2-1,TGTGCCAGCAGCGCGCGGACTAGCGGAAACAATGAGCAGTTCTTC,CASSARTSGNNEQFF
.,TRBV27,TRBD1,TRBJ2-7,TGTGCCAGCAGTTACCCCGGACAGGGGTCTCACGAGCAGTACTTC,CASSYPGQGSHEQYF
.,TRBV19,TRBD1,TRBJ1-1,TGTGCCAGTAGTATCTACCTGACAGGGGAAGCAGCTTTCTTT,CASSIYLTGEAAFF
.,TRBV7-9,.,TRBJ2-7,TGTGCCAGCAGCCCCCTCAGGGCCCCCTACGAGCAGTACTTC,CASSPLRAPYEQYF